The 13 T cell receptor beta chains presented below share a single source sample, sequenced in a study of identical twins. TCRdb re-called the 5' RACE reads through MiXCR, storing one row per CDR3 protein. The sample contains 400,000 to 600,000 distinct CDR3 sequences, around 22% of which appear only once. These records were also assigned to another study, of yellow fever vaccine responses in identical twins.

Sample: CD4+ T cells sorted from blood. Receptors were obtained from a young woman in good health.

CDR3 amino acids: CASSDRTSGRHYEQYF. In nucleotides, the CDR3 is TGTGCCAGCAGCGATAGGACTAGCGGGAGGCACTACGAGCAGTACTTC. The chain uses TRBV5-5 and TRBJ2-7; 14 bases agree with TRBD2. Germline CDR1 and CDR2: SGHKS and YYEKEE (reference sequence). V lost 4 bases and J lost 3; bases outside the gene matches: 6. The CDR3 has 16 residues.

J is TRBJ1-1 and V is TRBV7-9; D call uncertain. Trimming left V 3 bases short and J 3 bases short, with 5 bases between. The CDR3 is made up of 12 amino acids. Germline assignment: CDR1 SEHNR and CDR2 FQNEAQ (reference sequence). CDR3 nucleotides: TGTGCCAGCAGCTTTATAGACACTGAAGCTTTCTTT. This translates into CASSFIDTEAFF.

This clonotype was picked up a small number of times. This chain connects TRBV12-3 or TRBV12-4 to TRBJ2-1; D is tentatively TRBD1 or TRBD2 (5 bases each). Trimming took off 6 bases at V and 5 bases at J, with 17 bases between the two ends. The CDR3 runs 15 residues. CDR3 amino acids: CASRGVVGLNNEQFF. The CDR3 coding sequence is TGTGCCAGCAGGGGAGTAGTGGGGCTAAACAATGAGCAGTTCTTC.

The chain joins TRBV25-1 to TRBJ2-3; D assignment may be TRBD1 or TRBD2 (5 bases each). This CDR3 has 14 residues. With 4 bases removed from V and 2 bases from J, the gap between germline ends came to 10 bases. The germline CDR1 and CDR2 sequences are MGHDK and SYGVNS. Here the CDR3 DNA reads TGTGCCAGCAGTGCTCAGGGACCCACAGATACGCAGTATTTT. Translation gives CASSAQGPTDTQYF.

This clonotype has just a few counts. This sequence joins TRBV5-5 and TRBJ2-7; D may be TRBD1 (5 bases). The CDR3 spans 15 residues. The germline CDR1 and CDR2 sequences are SGHKS and YYEKEE (reference sequence). Trimming took off 5 bases at V and 3 bases at J, with 18 bases between the two ends. The CDR3 protein is CASREPGPQVYEQYV. For the CDR3, the DNA is TGTGCCAGCAGAGAGCCAGGGCCTCAGGTCTACGAGCAGTACGTC.

This clonotype was seen a few times. The rearrangement joins TRBV3-1 to TRBJ2-7; TRBD1 might be the D (6 bases). The V and J ends lost 6 bases and 3 bases respectively, with 15 bases between them. The CDR3 is made up of 14 amino acids. Per the germline V gene, CDR1 is LGHDT and CDR2 is YNNKEL (reference sequence). The CDR3 DNA reads TGTGCCAGCAGTATGTGGCAGGGACACTACGAGCAGTACTTC. Translating it yields CASSMWQGHYEQYF.

For the CDR3, the DNA is TGTGCCAGCAGTTCCTCCGTCAGAGACAATGAGCAGTTCTTC. Its translation: CASSSSVRDNEQFF. The chain carries TRBV27 and TRBJ2-1; no clear D. The germline V and J ends were trimmed by 4 bases and 5 bases, with 12 bases remaining between them. Germline CDR1 and CDR2: MNHEY and SMNVEV (reference sequence). The CDR3 covers 14 residues.

This sequence joins TRBV20-1 and TRBJ2-7; TRBD2 aligns across 7 bases. Trimming removed 0 bases from V and 3 bases from J; junction bases left unmatched: 8. The CDR3 has 15 residues. Germline V CDR1 and CDR2: DFQATT, SNEGSKA (reference sequence). CDR3 sequence: CSARDGREVHYEQYF. CDR3 in DNA: TGCAGTGCTAGAGATGGACGGGAGGTCCACTACGAGCAGTACTTC.

The chain links TRBV5-6 to TRBJ2-5; no clear D gene. Germline V CDR1 and CDR2: SGHDT, YYEEEE. Trimming left V 3 bases short and J 2 bases short, with 11 bases between. The CDR3 is 14 residues long. The CDR3: CASSWWTVQETQYF. As DNA, the CDR3 is TGTGCCAGCAGCTGGTGGACGGTACAAGAGACCCAGTACTTC.

V usage is TRBV6-1 and J usage is TRBJ2-3; D gene unclear. The germline V and J ends were trimmed by 5 bases and 7 bases, with 13 bases remaining between them. Looked up from germline, CDR1 is MNHNS and CDR2 is SASEGT. The CDR3 covers 13 residues. The CDR3, as DNA: TGTGCCAGCAGTCAACCTCTCGCAAATACGCAGTATTTT. Encoded protein: CASSQPLANTQYF.

The rearrangement joins TRBV12-3 or TRBV12-4 to TRBJ2-5; D is ambiguous. There are 13 residues in the CDR3. With 5 bases removed from V and 5 bases from J, the gap between germline ends came to 12 bases. The CDR3 DNA reads as TGTGCCAGCAGTAAGGACGGCCGGGAGACCCAGTACTTC. This encodes CASSKDGRETQYF.

The rearrangement uses TRBV2 and TRBJ2-5; no clear D. From germline, CDR1 is SNHLY and CDR2 FYNNEI. Trimming stripped 7 bases from V and 4 bases from J, with 4 bases between. There are 10 residues in the CDR3. CDR3 loop: CASIRETQYF. The CDR3, as DNA: TGTGCCAGCATCAGAGAGACCCAGTACTTC.

This clonotype was counted a few times. The rearrangement links TRBV5-1 to TRBJ2-3, with a possible D match to TRBD1 (5 bases). V lost 7 bases to trimming and J lost 3 bases, with 15 bases between them. The germline V gene has CDR1 SGHRS and CDR2 YFSETQ. CDR3 length equals 14 residues. CDR3 nucleotides: TGCGCCAGCTCTAGGGGTGACCGGACAGATACGCAGTATTTT. This codes for CASSRGDRTDTQYF.